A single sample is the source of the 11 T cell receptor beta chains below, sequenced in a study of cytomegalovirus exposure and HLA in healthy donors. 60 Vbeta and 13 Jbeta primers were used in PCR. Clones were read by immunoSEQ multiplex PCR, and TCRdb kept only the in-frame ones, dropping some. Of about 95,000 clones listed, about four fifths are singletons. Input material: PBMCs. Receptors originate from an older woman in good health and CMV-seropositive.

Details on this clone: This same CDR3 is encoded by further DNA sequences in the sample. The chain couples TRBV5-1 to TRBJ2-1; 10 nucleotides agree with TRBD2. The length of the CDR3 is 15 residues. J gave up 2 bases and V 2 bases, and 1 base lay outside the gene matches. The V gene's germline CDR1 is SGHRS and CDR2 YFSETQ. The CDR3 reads CASSLSGRAYNEQFF. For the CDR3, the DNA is TGCGCCAGCAGCTTAAGCGGGAGGGCCTACAATGAGCAGTTCTTC. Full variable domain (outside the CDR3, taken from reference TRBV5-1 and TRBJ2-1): KAGVTQTPRYLIKTRGQQVTLSCSPISGHRSVSWYQQTPGQGLQFLFEYFSETQRNKGNFPGRFSGRQFSNSRSEMNVSTLELGDSALYLCASSLSGRAYNEQFFGPGTRLTVL.

The CDR3 bases are TGTGCCTGCGCGCTGTGCGGGGGAGTACAAGAGACCCAGTACTTC. It codes for CACALCGGVQETQYF. This rearrangement joins TRBV30 to TRBJ2-5, with TRBD2 matching over 7 bases. CDR1 is GTSNPN, CDR2 SVGIG, per germline (reference sequence). V lost 6 bases and J lost 2; bases outside the gene matches: 12. The CDR3 sequence is 15 residues long.

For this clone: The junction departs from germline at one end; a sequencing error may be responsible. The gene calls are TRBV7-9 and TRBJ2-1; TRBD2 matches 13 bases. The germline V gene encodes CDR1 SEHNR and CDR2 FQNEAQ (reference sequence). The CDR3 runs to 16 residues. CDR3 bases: TGTGCCAGCAGCTTAGCCGGACTAGCGGGAGTCAATGAGCAGCTCTTC. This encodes CASSLAGLAGVNEQLF.

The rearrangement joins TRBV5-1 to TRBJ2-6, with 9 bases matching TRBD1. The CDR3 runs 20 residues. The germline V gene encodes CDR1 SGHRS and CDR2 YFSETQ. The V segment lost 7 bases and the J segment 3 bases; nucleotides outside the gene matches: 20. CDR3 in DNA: TGCGCCAGCCCCCACCGGGACAGGGTCGAGCTGTGGAGTGGGGCCAACGTCCTGACTTTC. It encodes CASPHRDRVELWSGANVLTF.

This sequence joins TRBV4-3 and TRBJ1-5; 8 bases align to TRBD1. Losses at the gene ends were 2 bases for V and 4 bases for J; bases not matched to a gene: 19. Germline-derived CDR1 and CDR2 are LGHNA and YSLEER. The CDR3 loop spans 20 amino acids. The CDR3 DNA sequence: TGCGCCAGCAGCCAAACCCCTCCGGGACAGGAACGCTTTATGAATCAGCCCCAGCATTTT. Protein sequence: CASSQTPPGQERFMNQPQHF.

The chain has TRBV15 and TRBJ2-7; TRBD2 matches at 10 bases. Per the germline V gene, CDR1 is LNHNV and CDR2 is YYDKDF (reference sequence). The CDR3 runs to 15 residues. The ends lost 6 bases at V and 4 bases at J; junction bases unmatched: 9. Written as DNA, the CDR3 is TGTGCCACCAGTCAGAGCGGGAGGGCCGGTTACGAGCAGTACTTC. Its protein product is CATSQSGRAGYEQYF.

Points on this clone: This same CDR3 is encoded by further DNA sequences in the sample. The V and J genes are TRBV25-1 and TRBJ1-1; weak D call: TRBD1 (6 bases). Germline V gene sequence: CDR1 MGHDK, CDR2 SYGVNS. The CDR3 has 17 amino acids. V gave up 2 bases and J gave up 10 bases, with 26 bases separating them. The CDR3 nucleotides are TGTGCCAGCAGTGAACATCTTATCACAGGGCTAGGAGACGGAGCTTTCTTT. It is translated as CASSEHLITGLGDGAFF.

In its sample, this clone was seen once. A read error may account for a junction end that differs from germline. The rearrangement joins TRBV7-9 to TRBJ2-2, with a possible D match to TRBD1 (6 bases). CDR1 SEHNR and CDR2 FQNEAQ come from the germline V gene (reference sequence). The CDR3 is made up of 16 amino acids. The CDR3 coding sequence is TGTTCCAGCAGCCCCCGGGACAAAGGGAACACCGGGGAGCTGTTTTTT. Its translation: CSSSPRDKGNTGELFF.

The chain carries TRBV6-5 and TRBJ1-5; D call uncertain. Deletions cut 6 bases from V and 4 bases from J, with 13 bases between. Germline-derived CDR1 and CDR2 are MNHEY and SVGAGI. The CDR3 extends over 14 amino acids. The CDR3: CASSRSAGNQPQHF. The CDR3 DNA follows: TGTGCCAGCAGCCGATCGGCGGGAAATCAGCCCCAGCATTTT.

CDR3 bases: TGTGCCAGCAGCCCGGACGGACGGCGGGGAGCTGAAGCTTTCTTT. As protein: CASSPDGRRGAEAFF. The rearrangement links TRBV7-2 to TRBJ1-1; no clear D gene. Trimming pared 5 bases from V and 6 bases from J, leaving 19 bases between. Germline CDR1 reads SGHTA; CDR2 reads FQGNSA. This CDR3 has 15 residues.

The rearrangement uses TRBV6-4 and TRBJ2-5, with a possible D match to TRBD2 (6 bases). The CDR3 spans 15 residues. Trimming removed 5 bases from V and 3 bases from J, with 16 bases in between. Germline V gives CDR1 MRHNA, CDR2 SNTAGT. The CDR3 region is CASSRTGTPKETQYF. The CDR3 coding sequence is TGTGCCAGCAGTCGTACCGGGACTCCTAAAGAGACCCAGTACTTC.